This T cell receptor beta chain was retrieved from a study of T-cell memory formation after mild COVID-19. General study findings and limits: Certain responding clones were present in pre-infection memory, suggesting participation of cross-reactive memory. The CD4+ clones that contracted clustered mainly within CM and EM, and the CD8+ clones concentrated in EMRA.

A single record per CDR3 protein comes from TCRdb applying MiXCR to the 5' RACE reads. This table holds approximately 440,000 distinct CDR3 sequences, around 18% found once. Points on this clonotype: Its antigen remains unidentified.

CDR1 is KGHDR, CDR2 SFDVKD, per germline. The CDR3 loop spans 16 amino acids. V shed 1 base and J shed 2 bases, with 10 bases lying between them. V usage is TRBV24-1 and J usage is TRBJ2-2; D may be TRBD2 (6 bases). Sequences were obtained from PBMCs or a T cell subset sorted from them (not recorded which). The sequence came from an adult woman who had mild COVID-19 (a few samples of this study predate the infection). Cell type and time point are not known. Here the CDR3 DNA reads TGTGCCACCAGTGATTTTGGCGGGACTAACACCGGGGAGCTGTTTTTT. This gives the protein CATSDFGGTNTGELFF.